This entry lists 10 T cell receptor beta chains sequenced from one sample in a study of blood T cell repertoires in COVID-19. The table came from immunoSEQ multiplex PCR; TCRdb's copy has only in-frame clones and leaves some out. Of some 120,000 clones in the sample, 65% to 85% are singletons; the top ten hold 1.5% to 2%. Material: peripheral blood. The receptors originated from a man in his sixties or seventies with acute or convalescent COVID-19.

The chain combines TRBV5-5 with TRBJ2-3; 7 bases line up with TRBD1. V gave up 0 bases and J gave up 3 bases; unmatched junction bases: 1. CDR3 length equals 14 residues. Germline V gene sequence: CDR1 SGHKS, CDR2 YYEKEE (reference sequence). The CDR3 DNA sequence: TGTGCCAGCAGCTTGGGGACAGGTACAGATACGCAGTATTTT. Translation: CASSLGTGTDTQYF.

The rearrangement joins TRBV27 to TRBJ2-1, with 12 positions matching TRBD2. The CDR3 totals 17 residues. Germline V lookup: CDR1 MNHEY, CDR2 SMNVEV (reference sequence). V gave up 5 bases and J gave up 10 bases; unmatched junction bases: 15. CDR3 nucleotides: TGTGCCAGCAGTCTGAACGGTGCTAGCGGGGGGGCCGAGGAGCAGTTCTTC. This codes for CASSLNGASGGAEEQFF.

The chain carries TRBV3-1 (or the pseudogene TRBV3-2) and TRBJ2-5; 8 bases are shared with TRBD2. From germline, CDR1 is LGHDT and CDR2 YNNKEL (reference sequence). This CDR3 contains 16 residues. With 4 bases clipped from V and 2 bases from J, the junction kept 9 bases outside the gene matches. The CDR3 loop reads CASSLHGRGVQETQYF. In DNA form, the CDR3 reads TGTGCCAGCAGCCTCCACGGGCGGGGGGTTCAAGAGACCCAGTACTTC.

This clone was found a few times. The CDR3 loop reads CASSSRTDSYGYTF. The DNA for the CDR3 is TGCGCCAGCAGCTCCCGCACGGACAGCTATGGCTACACCTTC. The rearrangement uses TRBV5-1 and TRBJ1-2; D perhaps matches TRBD1 (6 bases). Germline values: CDR1 SGHRS, CDR2 YFSETQ. CDR3 length: 14 amino acids. The V and J ends lost 3 bases and 4 bases respectively, with 13 bases between them.

The chain couples TRBV7-2 to TRBJ1-2; D is unclear. Germline V lookup: CDR1 SGHTA, CDR2 FQGNSA. This CDR3 contains 15 residues. V was shortened by 5 bases and J by 4 bases, with 17 bases between the two germline ends. CDR3 protein: CASSTRQLAGYGYTF. CDR3 bases: TGTGCCAGCAGCACCCGTCAACTGGCGGGCTATGGCTACACCTTC.

The rearrangement links TRBV19 to TRBJ1-2, with 12 bases matching TRBD1. From germline, CDR1 is LNHDA and CDR2 SQIVND (reference sequence). This CDR3 is built from 15 residues. The V segment lost 6 bases and the J segment 8 bases; nucleotides outside the gene matches: 10. The CDR3 protein is CASRLYGTGGQGYTF. The CDR3 DNA reads TGTGCCAGTAGGCTCTACGGGACAGGGGGCCAAGGCTACACCTTC.

This clone was found many times. Other DNA sequences of this sample code for an identical CDR3. The chain couples TRBV3-1 (or the pseudogene TRBV3-2) to TRBJ1-2; D unclear. Germline CDR1 LGHDT, CDR2 YNNKEL (reference sequence). V lost 3 bases and J lost 4, with 9 bases in between. The CDR3 runs to 13 residues. CDR3 in amino acids: CASSQGAPYGYTF. The CDR3 DNA reads as TGTGCCAGCAGCCAGGGAGCGCCCTATGGCTACACCTTC.

The chain is built from TRBV2 and TRBJ1-4, with TRBD1 identical over 10 bases. The CDR3 is 17 amino acids. Germline assignment: CDR1 SNHLY and CDR2 FYNNEI. Trimming cost V 8 bases and J 3 bases; bases outside gene matches: 12. The CDR3 loop is CASLLPGQGPANEKLFF. In DNA, the CDR3 is TGTGCCAGCCTCTTACCGGGACAGGGGCCAGCTAATGAAAAACTGTTTTTT. Full variable domain (missing parts from reference TRBV2 and TRBJ1-4): EPEVTQTPSHQVTQMGQEVILRCVPISNHLYFYWYRQILGQKVEFLVSFYNNEISEKSEIFDDQFSVERPDGSNFTLKIRSTKLEDSAMYFCASLLPGQGPANEKLFFGSGTQLSVL.

V gene TRBV29-1 combines with J gene TRBJ2-7, with D possibly being TRBD2 (7 bases). V was pared by 4 bases and J by 6 bases, with 16 bases between. From germline, CDR1 is SQVTM and CDR2 ANQGSEA. This CDR3 has 13 residues. CDR3 residues: CSVATYREGEQYF. Here the CDR3 DNA reads TGCAGCGTTGCCACTTACAGGGAGGGCGAGCAGTACTTC.

The J gene is TRBJ2-2, the V gene TRBV18, with unresolved D. Trimming stripped 1 base from V and 1 base from J, with 16 bases between. Germline CDR1 is KGHSH and CDR2 is LQKENI. The CDR3 sequence is 18 residues long. The CDR3 nucleotides are TGTGCCAGCTCACCACGAAACTTTGGTACGGGGAACACCGGGGAGCTGTTTTTT. It specifies CASSPRNFGTGNTGELFF.